A single sample is the source of the 12 T cell receptor beta chains below, sequenced in a study of blood T cells in healthy people across ages. The second PCR ran roughly 7 to 12 cycles with a sample-barcoded 5' primer and J-beta primers. TCRdb re-called the 5' RACE reads through MiXCR, storing one row per CDR3 protein. The sample shows some 1,500,000 distinct CDR3 sequences, roughly two fifths of them seen only once. Input material: blood. Source of these receptors: a woman younger than 35 in good health.

V usage is TRBV25-1 and J usage is TRBJ2-7; 7 bases agree with TRBD1. This CDR3 is 16 amino acids long. The trim removed 4 bases at V and 0 bases at J, leaving 9 bases unmatched. Germline-derived CDR1 and CDR2 are MGHDK and SYGVNS. Here the CDR3 reads CASSGDLDRYSYEQYF. The CDR3 nucleotides are TGTGCCAGCAGTGGAGACTTGGACAGGTACTCCTACGAGCAGTACTTC.

This clonotype has just a few counts. This chain connects TRBV7-2 to TRBJ2-3; 7 bases are a match to TRBD1. From germline, CDR1 is SGHTA and CDR2 FQGNSA. The CDR3 has 15 amino acids. V dropped 6 bases and J dropped 2; count of bases not matched to a gene: 8. The CDR3 loop reads CASRDRNGVTDTQYF. CDR3 coding DNA: TGTGCCAGCAGGGACAGGAACGGGGTCACAGATACGCAGTATTTT. The complete variable domain, with remaining parts taken from reference TRBV7-2 and TRBJ2-3, reads GAGVSQSPSNKVTEKGKDVELRCDPISGHTALYWYRQSLGQGLEFLIYFQGNSAPDKSGLPSDRFSAERTGGSVSTLTIQRTQQEDSAVYLCASRDRNGVTDTQYFGPGTRLTVL.

To note about this clonotype: An end of the junction differs from the germline gene, which may be a read error. The rearrangement uses TRBV5-1 and TRBJ2-7, with 7 nucleotides matching TRBD1. Germline CDR1 reads SGHRS; CDR2 reads YFSETQ. There are 15 residues in the CDR3. The CDR3 nucleotides read TGCGGCAGCAGCTTGGAGGCAAGGGGGCTCTACGAGCAGTACTTC. Its protein product is CGSSLEARGLYEQYF.

The V gene is TRBV9, the J gene TRBJ1-3; 7 bases are shared with TRBD1. Germline lookup yields CDR1 SGDLS and CDR2 YYNGEE. With 7 bases clipped from V and 7 bases from J, the junction kept 5 bases outside the gene matches. The CDR3 is made up of 12 amino acids. This CDR3 reads CASGDRSNTIYF. The DNA for the CDR3 is TGTGCCAGCGGGGACAGATCGAACACCATATATTTT.

This clonotype was counted only a few times. The V gene is TRBV12-3 or TRBV12-4, the J gene TRBJ2-3; 12 positions match TRBD1. This CDR3 spans 14 amino acids. J was trimmed by 7 bases and V by 6 bases; bases with no gene match: 5. The CDR3 DNA reads TGTGCCAGCAGACCGGGACAGGGGGCTAATACGCAGTATTTT. Protein product: CASRPGQGANTQYF.

This clonotype was picked up a small number of times. This chain joins TRBV2 and TRBJ2-4; 7 bases fit TRBD1. There are 13 residues in the CDR3. The trim removed 5 bases at V and 7 bases at J, leaving 5 bases unmatched. CDR1 and CDR2 (germline): SNHLY, FYNNEI. CDR3 region: CASSSTGVNIQYF. The CDR3 DNA is TGTGCCAGCAGTTCCACAGGGGTGAACATTCAGTACTTC.

This chain uses TRBV6-6 with TRBJ1-1; 9 bases align to TRBD1. The germline V gene encodes CDR1 MNHNY and CDR2 SVGAGI (reference sequence). The CDR3 has 16 residues. After removal of 10 bases from V and 3 bases from J, the junction contained 15 bases not matched to a gene. CDR3 bases: TGTGCCACTACGACCTTGTACAGGGGGCTTGACACTGAAGCTTTCTTT. Its protein is CATTTLYRGLDTEAFF.

This clonotype was found a few times. The chain combines TRBV2 with TRBJ2-3, with TRBD1 identical over 11 bases. With 3 bases clipped from V and 6 bases from J, the junction kept 5 bases outside the gene matches. CDR1 is SNHLY, CDR2 FYNNEI, per germline. The CDR3 length is 15 residues. The CDR3 coding sequence is TGTGCCAGCAGTGAGGGGGGACAGGGGGGGGATACGCAGTATTTT. Translated: CASSEGGQGGDTQYF.

V is TRBV6-4 and J is TRBJ2-3; the match to TRBD2 covers 12 bases. Looked up from germline, CDR1 is MRHNA and CDR2 is SNTAGT. The CDR3 loop spans 17 amino acids. After removal of 6 bases from V and 4 bases from J, the junction contained 11 bases not matched to a gene. The CDR3 DNA sequence: TGTGCCAGCAGCCAACTGACTAGCGGGAGTGGGCCAGATACGCAGTATTTT. This encodes CASSQLTSGSGPDTQYF.

The V and J genes are TRBV25-1 and TRBJ1-6; no firm D call. Germline CDR1 is MGHDK and CDR2 is SYGVNS. V dropped 1 base and J dropped 4 bases, with 2 bases sitting between them. The length of the CDR3 is 13 residues. CDR3 bases: TGTGCCAGCAGTGAATGGTATAATTCACCCCTCCACTTT. It codes for CASSEWYNSPLHF.

In its sample, this clonotype was seen a few times. CDR3 DNA: TGTGCCAGCAGCTTAGTAAGACAGCGGGAGCTGGGTTACAATGAGCAGTTCTTC. Its protein product is CASSLVRQRELGYNEQFF. The V call is TRBV7-2, the J call TRBJ2-1, with 8 positions matching TRBD2. V was clipped by 1 base and J by 4 bases; unmatched bases: 12. CDR3 length equals 18 residues. Germline V lookup: CDR1 SGHTA, CDR2 FQGNSA.

With respect to this clonotype: One end of the junction is discordant with germline, which a read error may explain. The CDR3 DNA is TGCGCCAGCAGCCCCGGGGTGCGGAACACTGAAGCTTTCTTT. It encodes CASSPGVRNTEAFF. The genes are TRBV5-6 and TRBJ1-1; D uncertain. This CDR3 is built from 14 residues. Germline V gene sequence: CDR1 SGHDT, CDR2 YYEEEE.